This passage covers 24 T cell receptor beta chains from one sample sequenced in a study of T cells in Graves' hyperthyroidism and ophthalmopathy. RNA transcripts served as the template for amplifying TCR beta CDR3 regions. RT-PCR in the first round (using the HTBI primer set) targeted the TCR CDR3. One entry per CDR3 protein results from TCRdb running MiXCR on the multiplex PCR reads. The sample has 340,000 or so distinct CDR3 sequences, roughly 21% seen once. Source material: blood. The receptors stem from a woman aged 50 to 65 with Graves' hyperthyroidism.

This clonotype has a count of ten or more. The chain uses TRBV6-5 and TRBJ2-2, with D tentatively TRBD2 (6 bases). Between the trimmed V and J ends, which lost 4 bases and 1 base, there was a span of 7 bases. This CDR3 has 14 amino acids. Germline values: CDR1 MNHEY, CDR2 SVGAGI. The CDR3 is CASSLEGNTGELFF. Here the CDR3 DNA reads TGTGCCAGCAGTTTGGAGGGGAACACCGGGGAGCTGTTTTTT.

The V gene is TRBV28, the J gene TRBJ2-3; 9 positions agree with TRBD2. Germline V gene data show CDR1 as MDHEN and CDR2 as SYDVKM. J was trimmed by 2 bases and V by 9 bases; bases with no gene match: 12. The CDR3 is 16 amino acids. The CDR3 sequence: CASDDLAGDSTDTQYF. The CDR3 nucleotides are TGTGCCAGTGACGATTTAGCGGGAGATTCCACAGATACGCAGTATTTT.

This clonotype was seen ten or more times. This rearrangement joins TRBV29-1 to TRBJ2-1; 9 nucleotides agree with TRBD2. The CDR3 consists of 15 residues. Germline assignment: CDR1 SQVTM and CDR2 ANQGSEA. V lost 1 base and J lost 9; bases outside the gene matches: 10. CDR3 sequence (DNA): TGCAGCGTTGAAGGGGAGAGCGGGGGGAGTCCTGAGCAGTTCTTC. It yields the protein CSVEGESGGSPEQFF.

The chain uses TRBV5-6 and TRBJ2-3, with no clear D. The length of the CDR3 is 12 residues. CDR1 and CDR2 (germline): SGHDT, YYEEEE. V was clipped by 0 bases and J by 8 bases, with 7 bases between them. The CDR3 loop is CASSLALGTQYF. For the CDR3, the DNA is TGTGCCAGCAGCTTGGCCTTAGGTACGCAGTATTTT.

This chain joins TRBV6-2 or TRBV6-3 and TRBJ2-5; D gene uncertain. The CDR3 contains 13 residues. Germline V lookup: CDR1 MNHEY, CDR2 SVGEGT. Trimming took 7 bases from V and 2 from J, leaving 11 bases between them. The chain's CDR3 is CASTPREQETQYF. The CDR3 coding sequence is TGTGCCAGCACCCCTCGAGAGCAAGAGACCCAGTACTTC.

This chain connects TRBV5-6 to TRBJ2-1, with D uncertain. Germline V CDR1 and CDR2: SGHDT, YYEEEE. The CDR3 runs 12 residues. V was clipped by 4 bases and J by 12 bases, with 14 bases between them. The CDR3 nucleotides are TGTGCCAGCAGCCTCCCCGCAGACTTGCAGTTCTTC. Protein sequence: CASSLPADLQFF.

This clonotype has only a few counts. In DNA, the CDR3 is TGTGCCAGCAGCATTCTCAGGGGGCACACAGACACTGAAGCTTTCTTT. Translated: CASSILRGHTDTEAFF. The chain links TRBV11-3 to TRBJ1-1; 8 nucleotides agree with TRBD1. Germline CDR1 is SGHNT and CDR2 is YENEEA. This CDR3 is 16 amino acids long. Unmatched junction bases numbered 11, after V lost 5 bases and J lost 3 bases.

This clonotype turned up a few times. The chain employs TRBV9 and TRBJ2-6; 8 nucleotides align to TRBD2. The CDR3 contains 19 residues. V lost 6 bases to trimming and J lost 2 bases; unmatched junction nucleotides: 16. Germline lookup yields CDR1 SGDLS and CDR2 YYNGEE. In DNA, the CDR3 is TGTGCCAGCACCTCTAGCCGGCAGTCGGGGGGGCCTGGGGCCAACGTCCTGACTTTC. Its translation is CASTSSRQSGGPGANVLTF.

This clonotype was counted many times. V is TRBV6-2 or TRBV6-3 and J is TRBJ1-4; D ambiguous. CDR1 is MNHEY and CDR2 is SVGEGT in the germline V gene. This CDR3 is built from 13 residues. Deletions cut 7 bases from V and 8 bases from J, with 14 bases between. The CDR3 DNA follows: TGTGCCAGCACCAAAACCGCGGAAGAAAAACTGTTTTTT. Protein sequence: CASTKTAEEKLFF.

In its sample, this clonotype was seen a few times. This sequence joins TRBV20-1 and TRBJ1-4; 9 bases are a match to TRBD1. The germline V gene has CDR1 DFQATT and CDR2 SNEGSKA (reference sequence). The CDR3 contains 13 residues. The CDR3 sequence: CSVTGTGFEKLFF. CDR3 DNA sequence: TGCAGCGTAACGGGGACAGGGTTTGAAAAACTGTTTTTT.

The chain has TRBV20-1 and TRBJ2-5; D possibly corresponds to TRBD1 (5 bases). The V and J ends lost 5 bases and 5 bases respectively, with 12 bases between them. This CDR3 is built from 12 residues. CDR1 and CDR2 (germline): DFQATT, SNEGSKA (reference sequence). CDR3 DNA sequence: TGCAGTGCTTTCTGGGGCCTGGAGACCCAGTACTTC. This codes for CSAFWGLETQYF.

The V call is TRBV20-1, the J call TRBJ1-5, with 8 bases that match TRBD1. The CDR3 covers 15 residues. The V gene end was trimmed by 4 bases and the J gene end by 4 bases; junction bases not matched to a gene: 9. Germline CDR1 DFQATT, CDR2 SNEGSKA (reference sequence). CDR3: CSAIQGAASNQPQHF. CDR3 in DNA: TGCAGTGCTATTCAGGGGGCTGCAAGTAATCAGCCCCAGCATTTT.

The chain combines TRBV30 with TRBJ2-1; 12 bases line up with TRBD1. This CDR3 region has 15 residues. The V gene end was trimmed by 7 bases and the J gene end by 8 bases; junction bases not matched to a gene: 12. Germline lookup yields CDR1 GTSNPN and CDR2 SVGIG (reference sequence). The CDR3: CASSQPGTGGYEQFF. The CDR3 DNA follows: TGTGCCTCCTCCCAACCCGGGACAGGGGGCTATGAGCAGTTCTTC.

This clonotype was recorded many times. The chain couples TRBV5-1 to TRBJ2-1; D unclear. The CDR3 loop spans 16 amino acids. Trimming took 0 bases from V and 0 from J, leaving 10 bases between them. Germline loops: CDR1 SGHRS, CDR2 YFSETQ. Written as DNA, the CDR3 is TGCGCCAGCAGCTTGGTGGCAGATAGCTCCTACAATGAGCAGTTCTTC. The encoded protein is CASSLVADSSYNEQFF.

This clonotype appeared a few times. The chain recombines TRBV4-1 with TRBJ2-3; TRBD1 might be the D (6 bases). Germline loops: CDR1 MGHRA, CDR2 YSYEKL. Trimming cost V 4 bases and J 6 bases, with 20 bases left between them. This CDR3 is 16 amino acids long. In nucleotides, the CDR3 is TGCGCCAGCAGCCCGGGTCGTCCCGTAAGGGGGGATACGCAGTATTTT. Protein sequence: CASSPGRPVRGDTQYF.

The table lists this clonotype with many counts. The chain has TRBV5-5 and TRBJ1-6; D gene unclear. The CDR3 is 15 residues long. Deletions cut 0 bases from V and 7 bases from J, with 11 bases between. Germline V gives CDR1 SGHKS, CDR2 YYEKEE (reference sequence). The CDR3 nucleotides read TGTGCCAGCAGCTTGGTAGGGTCACTCAATTCACCCCTCCACTTT. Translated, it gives CASSLVGSLNSPLHF.

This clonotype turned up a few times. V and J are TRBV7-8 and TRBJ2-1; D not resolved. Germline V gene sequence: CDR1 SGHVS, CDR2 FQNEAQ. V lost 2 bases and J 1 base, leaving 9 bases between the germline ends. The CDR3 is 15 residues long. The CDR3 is CASSLIVQSYNEQFF. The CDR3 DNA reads TGTGCCAGCAGCTTAATTGTGCAGTCCTACAATGAGCAGTTCTTC.

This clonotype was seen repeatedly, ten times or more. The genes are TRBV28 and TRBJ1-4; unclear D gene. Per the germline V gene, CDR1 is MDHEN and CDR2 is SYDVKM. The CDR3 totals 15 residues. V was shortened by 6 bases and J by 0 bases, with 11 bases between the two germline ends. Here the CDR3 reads CASSSGKSTNEKLFF. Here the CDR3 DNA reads TGTGCCAGCAGCTCAGGCAAATCAACTAATGAAAAACTGTTTTTT.

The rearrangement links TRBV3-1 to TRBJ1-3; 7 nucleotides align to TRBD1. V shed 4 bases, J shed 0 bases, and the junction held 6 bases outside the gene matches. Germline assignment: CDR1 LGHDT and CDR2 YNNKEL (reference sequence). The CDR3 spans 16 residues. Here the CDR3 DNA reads TGTGCCAGCAGCCTAAATCCAGGGGGCTCTGGAAACACCATATATTTT. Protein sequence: CASSLNPGGSGNTIYF.

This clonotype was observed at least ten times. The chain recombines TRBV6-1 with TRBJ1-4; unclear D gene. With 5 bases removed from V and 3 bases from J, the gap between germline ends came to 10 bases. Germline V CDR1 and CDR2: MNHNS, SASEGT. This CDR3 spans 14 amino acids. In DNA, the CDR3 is TGTGCCAGCAGTTACTGGCAGTCTAATGAAAAACTGTTTTTT. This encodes CASSYWQSNEKLFF.

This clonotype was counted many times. CDR3 nucleotides: TGTGCCAGCAAACGAGGGGGAGGGCACACTGAAGCTTTCTTT. It translates to CASKRGGGHTEAFF. V usage is TRBV7-3 and J usage is TRBJ1-1, with a tentative D call TRBD1 (6 bases). The CDR3 has 14 amino acids. V lost 7 bases and J 3 bases, leaving 15 bases between the germline ends. Looked up from germline, CDR1 is SGHTA and CDR2 is FQGTGA.

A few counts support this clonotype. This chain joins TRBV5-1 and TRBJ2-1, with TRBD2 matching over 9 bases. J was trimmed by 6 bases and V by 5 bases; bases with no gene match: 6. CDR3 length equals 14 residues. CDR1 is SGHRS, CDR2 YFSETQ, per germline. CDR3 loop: CASRLSGSGNEQFF. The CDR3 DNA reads TGCGCCAGCAGACTTAGCGGGAGCGGCAATGAGCAGTTCTTC.

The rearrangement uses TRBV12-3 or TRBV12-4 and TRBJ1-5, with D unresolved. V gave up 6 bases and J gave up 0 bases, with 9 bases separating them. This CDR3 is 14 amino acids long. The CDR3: CASRSGYSNQPQHF. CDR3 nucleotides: TGTGCCAGCAGGTCAGGATATAGCAATCAGCCCCAGCATTTT.

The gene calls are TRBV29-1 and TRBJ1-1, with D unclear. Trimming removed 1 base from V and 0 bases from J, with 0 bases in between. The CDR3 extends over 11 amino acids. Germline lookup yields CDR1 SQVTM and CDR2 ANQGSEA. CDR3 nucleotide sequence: TGCAGCGTTGAAGTGAACACTGAAGCTTTCTTT. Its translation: CSVEVNTEAFF.